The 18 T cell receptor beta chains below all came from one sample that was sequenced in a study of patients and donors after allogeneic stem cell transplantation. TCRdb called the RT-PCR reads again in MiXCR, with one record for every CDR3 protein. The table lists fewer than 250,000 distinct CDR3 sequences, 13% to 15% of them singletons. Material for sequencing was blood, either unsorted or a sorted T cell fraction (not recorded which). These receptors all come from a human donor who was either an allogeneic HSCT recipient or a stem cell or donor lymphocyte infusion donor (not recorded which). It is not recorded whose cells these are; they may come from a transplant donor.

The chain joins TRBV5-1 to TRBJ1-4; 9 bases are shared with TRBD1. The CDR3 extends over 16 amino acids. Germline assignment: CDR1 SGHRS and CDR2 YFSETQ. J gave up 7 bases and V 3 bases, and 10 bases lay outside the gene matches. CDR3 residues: CASSWRATGGGEKLFF. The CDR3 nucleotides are TGCGCCAGCAGCTGGCGCGCGACAGGGGGAGGTGAAAAACTGTTTTTT.

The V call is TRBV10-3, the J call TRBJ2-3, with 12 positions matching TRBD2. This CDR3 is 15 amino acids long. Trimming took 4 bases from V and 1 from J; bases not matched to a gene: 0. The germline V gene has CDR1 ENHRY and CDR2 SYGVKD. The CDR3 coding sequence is TGTGCCATCAGTGGACTAGCGGGGGGCACAGATACGCAGTATTTT. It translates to CAISGLAGGTDTQYF.

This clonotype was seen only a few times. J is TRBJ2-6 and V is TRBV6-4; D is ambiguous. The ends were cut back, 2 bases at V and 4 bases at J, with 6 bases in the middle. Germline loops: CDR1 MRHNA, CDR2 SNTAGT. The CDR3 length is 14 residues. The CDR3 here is CASSDSTGANVLTF. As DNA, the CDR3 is TGTGCCAGCAGTGACAGTACGGGGGCCAACGTCCTGACTTTC.

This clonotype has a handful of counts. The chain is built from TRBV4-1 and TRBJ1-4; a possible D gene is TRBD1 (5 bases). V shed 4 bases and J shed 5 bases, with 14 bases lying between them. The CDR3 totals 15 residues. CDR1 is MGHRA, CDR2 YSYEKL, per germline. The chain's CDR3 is CASSRARDGNEKLFF. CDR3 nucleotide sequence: TGCGCCAGCAGCCGAGCTCGGGACGGAAATGAAAAACTGTTTTTT.

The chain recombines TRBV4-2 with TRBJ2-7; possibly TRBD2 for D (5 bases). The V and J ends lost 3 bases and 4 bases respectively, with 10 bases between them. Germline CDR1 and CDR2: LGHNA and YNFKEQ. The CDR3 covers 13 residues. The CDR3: CASSHRSGYEQYF. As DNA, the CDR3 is TGTGCCAGCAGCCATAGATCGGGGTACGAGCAGTACTTC.

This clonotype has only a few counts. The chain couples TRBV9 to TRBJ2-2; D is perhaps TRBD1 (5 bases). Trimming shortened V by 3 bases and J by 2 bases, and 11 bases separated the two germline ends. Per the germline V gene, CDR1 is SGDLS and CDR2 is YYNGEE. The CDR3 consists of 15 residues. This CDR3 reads CASSGAGSNTGELFF. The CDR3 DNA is TGTGCCAGCAGCGGTGCAGGGTCCAACACCGGGGAGCTGTTTTTT.

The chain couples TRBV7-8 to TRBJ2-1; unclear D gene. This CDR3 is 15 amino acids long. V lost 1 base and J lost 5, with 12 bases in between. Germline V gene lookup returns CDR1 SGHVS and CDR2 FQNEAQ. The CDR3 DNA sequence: TGTGCCAGCAGCTTAGTCGTCCAGTTCCACAATGAGCAGTTCTTC. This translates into CASSLVVQFHNEQFF.

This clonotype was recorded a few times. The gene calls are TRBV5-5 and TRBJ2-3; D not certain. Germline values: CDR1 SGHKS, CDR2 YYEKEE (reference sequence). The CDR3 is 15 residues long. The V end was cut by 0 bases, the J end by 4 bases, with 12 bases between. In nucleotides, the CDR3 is TGTGCCAGCAGCTTGGTCCTAGTAGGTTCAGATACGCAGTATTTT. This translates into CASSLVLVGSDTQYF.

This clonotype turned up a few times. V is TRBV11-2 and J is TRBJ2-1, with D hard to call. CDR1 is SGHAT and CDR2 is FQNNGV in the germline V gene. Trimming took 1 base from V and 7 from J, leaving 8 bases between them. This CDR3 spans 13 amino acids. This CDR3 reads CASSLVMGNEQFF. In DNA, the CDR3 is TGTGCCAGCAGCTTAGTAATGGGAAATGAGCAGTTCTTC.

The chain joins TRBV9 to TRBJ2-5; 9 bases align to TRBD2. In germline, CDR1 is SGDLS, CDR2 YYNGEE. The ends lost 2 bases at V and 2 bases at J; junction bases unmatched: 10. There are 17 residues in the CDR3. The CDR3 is CASSVAHSGGSQETQYF. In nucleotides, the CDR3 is TGTGCCAGCAGCGTCGCCCATAGCGGGGGCTCGCAAGAGACCCAGTACTTC.

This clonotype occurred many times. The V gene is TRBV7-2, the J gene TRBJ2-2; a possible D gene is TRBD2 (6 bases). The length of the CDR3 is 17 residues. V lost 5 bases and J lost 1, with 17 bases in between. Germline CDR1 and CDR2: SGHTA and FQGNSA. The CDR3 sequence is CASSPASIGRNTGELFF. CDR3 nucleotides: TGTGCCAGCAGCCCCGCATCTATCGGGAGGAACACCGGGGAGCTGTTTTTT.

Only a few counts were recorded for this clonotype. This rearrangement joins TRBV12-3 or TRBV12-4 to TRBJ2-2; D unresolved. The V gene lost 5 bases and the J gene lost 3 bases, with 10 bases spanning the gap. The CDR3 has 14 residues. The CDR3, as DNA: TGTGCCAGCAGTCGTAATCAGTACACCGGGGAGCTGTTTTTT. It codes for CASSRNQYTGELFF.

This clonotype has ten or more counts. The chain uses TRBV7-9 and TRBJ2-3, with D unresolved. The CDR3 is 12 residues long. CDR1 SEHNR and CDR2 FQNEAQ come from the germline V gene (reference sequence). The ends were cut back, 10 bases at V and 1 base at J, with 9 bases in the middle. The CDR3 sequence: CATDRGTDTQYF. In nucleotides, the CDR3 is TGTGCCACCGATCGGGGCACAGATACGCAGTATTTT. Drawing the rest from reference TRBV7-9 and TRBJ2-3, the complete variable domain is DTGVSQNPRHKITKRGQNVTFRCDPISEHNRLYWYRQTLGQGPEFLTYFQNEAQLEKSRLLSDRFSAERPKGSFSTLEIQRTEQGDSAMYLCATDRGTDTQYFGPGTRLTVL.

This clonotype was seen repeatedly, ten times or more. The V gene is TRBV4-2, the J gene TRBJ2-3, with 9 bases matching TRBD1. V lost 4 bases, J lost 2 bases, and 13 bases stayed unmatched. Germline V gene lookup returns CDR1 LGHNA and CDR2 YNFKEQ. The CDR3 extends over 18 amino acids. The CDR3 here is CASSLFTPGTGTTDTQYF. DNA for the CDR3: TGTGCCAGCAGCCTTTTTACTCCCGGGACAGGGACCACAGATACGCAGTATTTT.

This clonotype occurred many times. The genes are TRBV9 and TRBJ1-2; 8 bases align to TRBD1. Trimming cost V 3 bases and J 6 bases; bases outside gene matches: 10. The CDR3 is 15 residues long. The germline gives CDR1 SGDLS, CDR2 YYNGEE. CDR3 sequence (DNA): TGTGCCAGCAGCGCCCATGCCCAGGGGGCGAATGGCTACACCTTC. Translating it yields CASSAHAQGANGYTF.

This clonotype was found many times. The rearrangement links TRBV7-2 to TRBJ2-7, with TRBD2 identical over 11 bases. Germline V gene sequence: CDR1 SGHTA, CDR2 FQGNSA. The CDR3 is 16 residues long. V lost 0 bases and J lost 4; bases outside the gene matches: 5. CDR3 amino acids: CASSLAHLAGGYEQYF. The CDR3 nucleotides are TGTGCCAGCAGCTTAGCCCACCTAGCGGGGGGATACGAGCAGTACTTC.

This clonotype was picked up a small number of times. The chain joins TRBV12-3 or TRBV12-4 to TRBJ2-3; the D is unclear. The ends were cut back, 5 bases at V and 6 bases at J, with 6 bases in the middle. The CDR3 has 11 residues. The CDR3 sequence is CASSLRDTQYF. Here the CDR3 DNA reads TGTGCCAGCAGTCTCAGGGATACGCAGTATTTT.

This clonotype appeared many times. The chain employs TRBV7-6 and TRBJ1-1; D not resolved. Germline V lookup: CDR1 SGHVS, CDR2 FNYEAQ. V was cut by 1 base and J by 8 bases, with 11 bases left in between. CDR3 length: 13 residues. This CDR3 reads CASSLGRRSEAFF. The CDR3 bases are TGTGCCAGCAGCTTAGGGCGCCGATCCGAAGCTTTCTTT. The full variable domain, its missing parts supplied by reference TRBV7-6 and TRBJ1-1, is GAGVSQSPRYKVTKRGQDVALRCDPISGHVSLYWYRQALGQGPEFLTYFNYEAQQDKSGLPNDRFSAERPEGSISTLTIQRTEQRDSAMYRCASSLGRRSEAFFGQGTRLTVV.